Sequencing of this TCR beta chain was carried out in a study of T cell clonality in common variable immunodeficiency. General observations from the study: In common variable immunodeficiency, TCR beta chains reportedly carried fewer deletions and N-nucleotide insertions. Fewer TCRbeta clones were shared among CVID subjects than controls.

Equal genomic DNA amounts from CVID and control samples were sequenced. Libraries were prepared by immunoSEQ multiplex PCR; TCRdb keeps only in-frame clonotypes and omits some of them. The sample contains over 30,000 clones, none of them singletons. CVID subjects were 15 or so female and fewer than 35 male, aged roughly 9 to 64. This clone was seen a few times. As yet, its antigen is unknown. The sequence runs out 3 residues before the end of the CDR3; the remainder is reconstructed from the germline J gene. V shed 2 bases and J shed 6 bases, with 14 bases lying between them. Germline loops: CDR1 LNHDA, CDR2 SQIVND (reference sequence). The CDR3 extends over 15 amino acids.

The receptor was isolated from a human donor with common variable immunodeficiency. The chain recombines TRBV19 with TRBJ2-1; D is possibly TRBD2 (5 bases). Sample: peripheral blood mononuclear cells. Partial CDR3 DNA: TGTGCCAGTAGTATACCCGGGGATCTATTCAATGAG. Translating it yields CASSIPGDLFNE. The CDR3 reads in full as CASSIPGDLFNEQFF.